These T cell receptor beta chains were read from a single sample in a study of cytomegalovirus exposure and HLA in healthy donors. Only in-frame clones appear in the TCRdb table, and some are missing; sequencing was by immunoSEQ multiplex PCR. The sample holds approximately 120,000 clones, 60% to 80% seen once. Sequencing was done on a sample of PBMCs. The source is a woman aged 45-65 years in good health and CMV-seronegative. Each CDR3 is given with its conserved first and last residue. D genes are given only for firm matches. Size is omitted from some rows. Given values are once, few, many or a class for expanded clones.

TRBV27	TRBJ1-1	.	few	CASSPRGPDEAFF	TGTGCCAGCAGTCCCCGGGGTCCCGACGAAGCTTTCTTT
TRBV9	TRBJ1-4	.	.	CASSVTGEINEKLFF	TGTGCCAGCAGCGTCACGGGGGAGATTAATGAAAAACTGTTTTTT
TRBV27	TRBJ1-2	TRBD1	.	CASSLSSQGGGYTF	TGTGCCAGCAGTTTATCGTCCCAGGGGGGAGGCTACACCTTC
TRBV6-1	TRBJ2-3	.	.	CASSEGGWVDTQYF	TGTGCCAGCAGTGAAGGGGGCTGGGTGGATACGCAGTATTTT
TRBV5-6	TRBJ1-5	TRBD1	.	CASSLGGGAGQPQHF	TGTGCCAGCAGCTTGGGAGGGGGCGCGGGACAGCCCCAGCATTTT
TRBV7-2	TRBJ2-1	TRBD2	once	CASSLLAGGPLEQFF	TGTGCCAGCAGCCTACTAGCGGGAGGGCCGTTGGAGCAGTTCTTC
TRBV7-8	TRBJ2-4	.	.	CASSLINEGLGGAGVIQYF	TGTGCCAGCAGCTTGATAAACGAAGGACTAGGGGGAGCGGGTGTCATTCAGTACTTC
TRBV6-6	TRBJ1-1	.	.	CASSYRFLGEGEAFF	TGTGCCAGCAGTTATAGGTTCCTAGGGGAGGGGGAAGCTTTCTTT
TRBV20-1	TRBJ2-1	.	.	CSGLAYNEQFF	TGCAGTGGGCTTGCTTACAATGAGCAGTTCTTC
TRBV5-1	TRBJ1-2	.	few	CASSPLTGTNGYTF	TGCGCCAGCAGTCCTCTCACCGGGACAAATGGCTACACCTTC
TRBV19	TRBJ1-2	.	.	CAMSPGGDSYGYTF	TGTGCCATGTCCCCCGGGGGGGATTCCTATGGCTACACCTTC
TRBV5-1	TRBJ1-1	TRBD1	.	CASSLVGTVNTEAFF	TGCGCCAGCAGCTTGGTGGGGACAGTGAACACTGAAGCTTTCTTT
TRBV11-3	TRBJ1-1	.	few	CASSLDETGFEAFF	TGTGCCAGCAGCTTAGATGAAACCGGGTTCGAAGCTTTCTTT